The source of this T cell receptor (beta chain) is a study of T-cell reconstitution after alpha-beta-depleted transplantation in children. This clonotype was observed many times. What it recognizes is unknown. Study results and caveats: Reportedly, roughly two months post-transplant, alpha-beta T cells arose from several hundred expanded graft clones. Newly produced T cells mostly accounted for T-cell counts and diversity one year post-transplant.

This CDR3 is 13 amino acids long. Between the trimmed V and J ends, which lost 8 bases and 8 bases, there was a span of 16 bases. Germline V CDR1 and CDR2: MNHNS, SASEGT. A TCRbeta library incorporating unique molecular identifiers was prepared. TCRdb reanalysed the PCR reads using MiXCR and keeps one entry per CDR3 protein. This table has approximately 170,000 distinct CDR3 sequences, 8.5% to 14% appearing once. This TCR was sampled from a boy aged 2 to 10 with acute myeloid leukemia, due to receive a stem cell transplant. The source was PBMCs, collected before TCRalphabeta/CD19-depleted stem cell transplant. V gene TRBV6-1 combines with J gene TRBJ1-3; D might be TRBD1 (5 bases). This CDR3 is CASSRTGLDTIYF. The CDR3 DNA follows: TGTGCCAGCTCTCGGACGGGGCTCGACACCATATATTTT.